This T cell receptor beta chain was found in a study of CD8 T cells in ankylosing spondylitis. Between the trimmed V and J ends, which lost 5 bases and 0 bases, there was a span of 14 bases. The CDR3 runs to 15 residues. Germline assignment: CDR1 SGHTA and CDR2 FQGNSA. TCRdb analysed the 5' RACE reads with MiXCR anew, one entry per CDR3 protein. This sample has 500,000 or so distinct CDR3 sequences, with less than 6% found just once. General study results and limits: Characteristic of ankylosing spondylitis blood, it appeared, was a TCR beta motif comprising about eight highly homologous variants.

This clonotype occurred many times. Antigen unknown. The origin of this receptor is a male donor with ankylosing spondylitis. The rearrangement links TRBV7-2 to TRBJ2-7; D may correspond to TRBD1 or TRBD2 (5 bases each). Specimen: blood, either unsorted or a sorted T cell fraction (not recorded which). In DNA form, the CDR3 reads TGTGCCAGCAGCACCTCCGGGACGGCCTCCTACGAGCAGTACTTC. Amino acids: CASSTSGTASYEQYF.